These 22 T cell receptor beta chains originate from one sample sequenced in a study of breast tumors, draining lymph nodes, adjacent tissues. The lymph nodes were axillary draining lymph nodes from breast cancer patients. From the multiplex PCR reads, TCRdb called clonotypes with MiXCR, one entry per CDR3 protein. The sample holds fewer than 300,000 distinct CDR3 sequences, around 32% seen once. The specimen was axillary lymph node tissue. The receptors originated from a female donor with breast cancer. Some clones in this sample may be carry-over from other donors' samples.

This clonotype has ten or more counts. The gene calls are TRBV11-2 and TRBJ2-7, with 9 bases fitting TRBD2. Germline CDR1 SGHAT, CDR2 FQNNGV. CDR3 length: 13 amino acids. Germline trimming cut 5 bases from V and 5 bases from J; bases unmatched to any gene: 4. The CDR3 sequence: CASSISGSDEQYF. CDR3 bases: TGTGCCAGCAGCATTAGCGGGAGCGACGAGCAGTACTTC.

A word on this clonotype: One end of the junction does not line up with germline, which may come from a read error. The genes are TRBV14 and TRBJ2-7, with 14 bases identical to TRBD2. Per the germline V gene, CDR1 is SGHDN and CDR2 is FVKESK. The CDR3 runs to 15 residues. The CDR3 DNA reads TGTACCAGCAGCCCAAGACTAGCGGGAGGGTACGAGCAGTACTTC. Translating gives CTSSPRLAGGYEQYF.

This clonotype was detected ten times or more. The gene calls are TRBV11-3 and TRBJ2-6; maybe TRBD2 (5 bases). CDR1 and CDR2 from the germline V gene are SGHNT and YENEEA. The CDR3 covers 16 residues. V lost 1 base, J lost 6 bases, and 13 bases lay in between. The CDR3 bases are TGTGCCAGCAGCTTAGTCTGGGGAGAACAGGCCAACGTCCTGACTTTC. Its protein product is CASSLVWGEQANVLTF.

This clonotype has ten or more counts. This rearrangement joins TRBV19 to TRBJ2-1, with 11 bases matching TRBD2. The CDR3 runs 15 residues. Per the germline V gene, CDR1 is LNHDA and CDR2 is SQIVND (reference sequence). V shed 6 bases and J 7 bases; nucleotides not matched to a gene: 8. The CDR3 coding sequence is TGTGCCAGTAGCCACAAGGGACTAGCGGATAATGAGCAGTTCTTC. Amino acids: CASSHKGLADNEQFF.

At least ten counts were recorded for this clonotype. The gene calls are TRBV14 and TRBJ2-1; D gene ambiguous. Germline V CDR1 and CDR2: SGHDN, FVKESK. CDR3 length equals 15 residues. V was pared by 4 bases and J by 7 bases, with 17 bases between. This CDR3 reads CASSPLLDLGNEQFF. CDR3 DNA sequence: TGTGCCAGCAGCCCCCTTCTTGACTTGGGGAATGAGCAGTTCTTC.

The table lists this clonotype with many counts. The chain has TRBV9 and TRBJ2-2, with 12 bases lining up with TRBD2. Trimming took 3 bases from V and 4 from J; bases not matched to a gene: 1. Germline CDR1 reads SGDLS; CDR2 reads YYNGEE. The CDR3 loop spans 15 amino acids. CDR3 residues: CASSELAGGTGELFF. CDR3 bases: TGTGCCAGCAGCGAACTAGCGGGAGGCACCGGGGAGCTGTTTTTT.

This clonotype occurred many times. J is TRBJ2-7 and V is TRBV20-1; TRBD2 matches 11 bases. The CDR3 loop spans 14 amino acids. V lost 6 bases, J lost 1 base, and 5 bases stayed unmatched. Germline V gene data show CDR1 as DFQATT and CDR2 as SNEGSKA (reference sequence). CDR3 in amino acids: CSAQTSGKSYEQYF. In DNA form, the CDR3 reads TGCAGTGCCCAGACTAGCGGGAAATCCTACGAGCAGTACTTC.

Points on this clonotype: This may come from a read error, since a much larger clone is one base off. CDR3 region: CASSFNGNQPQHF. CDR3 DNA: TGTGCCAGCAGTTTCAATGGCAATCAGCCCCAGCATTTT. The chain recombines TRBV12-3 or TRBV12-4 with TRBJ1-5, with unresolved D. V dropped 3 bases and J dropped 2 bases, with 5 bases sitting between them. CDR3 size: 13 residues.

This clonotype showed up many times. The genes are TRBV6-6 and TRBJ1-2, with D possibly matching TRBD1 (5 bases). From germline, CDR1 is MNHNY and CDR2 SVGAGI (reference sequence). The CDR3 has 16 residues. Trimming removed 2 bases at V and 6 bases at J, with 19 bases between. The CDR3 protein is CASSYTSQRGRDGYTF. In DNA form, the CDR3 reads TGTGCCAGCAGTTACACGAGTCAGAGGGGAAGGGATGGCTACACCTTC.

With respect to this clonotype: The junction departs from the called germline gene at one end, perhaps through a read error. The V gene is TRBV6-2 or TRBV6-3, the J gene TRBJ2-3; 8 nucleotides line up with TRBD2. CDR1 is MNHEY and CDR2 is SVGEGT in the germline V gene. This CDR3 is built from 14 residues. The CDR3 nucleotides read TGTGCCAGCTCGGGAGCGGGAGTCACAGATACGCAGTGTTTT. It codes for CASSGAGVTDTQCF.

This clonotype was counted at least ten times. The chain uses TRBV12-3 or TRBV12-4 and TRBJ2-5; the D is unclear. V lost 3 bases to trimming and J lost 5 bases, with 10 bases between them. This CDR3 has 13 amino acids. CDR3: CASSLFRGETQYF. CDR3 coding DNA: TGTGCCAGCAGTTTGTTCCGTGGTGAGACCCAGTACTTC.

In this sample, this clonotype turned up many times. This chain connects TRBV27 to TRBJ2-7; a weak D match, TRBD1 (6 bases). The germline V and J ends were trimmed by 2 bases and 6 bases, with 14 bases remaining between them. The CDR3 is 14 residues long. Germline V gives CDR1 MNHEY, CDR2 SMNVEV (reference sequence). The CDR3 DNA is TGTGCCAGCAGTTTACTACCCCAGGGGTCCGAGCAGTACTTC. It specifies CASSLLPQGSEQYF.

Comments on this clonotype: Sequence at one end of the junction differs from germline and may be a read error. This chain links TRBV5-6 with TRBJ2-3; 8 nucleotides line up with TRBD2. Looked up from germline, CDR1 is SGHDT and CDR2 is YYEEEE. This CDR3 has 16 residues. In DNA, the CDR3 is TGCGCCAGCAGCTTGGGGTCTGCGGGAGGCTCAGATACGCAGTATTTT. As protein: CASSLGSAGGSDTQYF.

The V and J genes are TRBV19 and TRBJ2-7, with 10 bases matching TRBD1. The CDR3 is 14 residues long. After removal of 7 bases from V and 0 bases from J, the junction contained 3 bases not matched to a gene. The germline V gene encodes CDR1 LNHDA and CDR2 SQIVND (reference sequence). This CDR3 is CASTGDRGSYEQYF. The CDR3 DNA is TGTGCCAGTACAGGGGACAGGGGCTCCTACGAGCAGTACTTC.

This clonotype was detected many times. The chain has TRBV7-9 and TRBJ2-1; the D gene is possibly TRBD2 (5 bases). Per the germline V gene, CDR1 is SEHNR and CDR2 is FQNEAQ (reference sequence). The length of the CDR3 is 17 residues. V shed 0 bases and J shed 7 bases, with 19 bases lying between them. CDR3 DNA: TGTGCCAGCAGCTTAGCCCGTTTGGGATGGGAGATTAATGAGCAGTTCTTC. Translated: CASSLARLGWEINEQFF. Combining the CDR3 with reference TRBV7-9 and TRBJ2-1 gives the whole variable domain DTGVSQNPRHKITKRGQNVTFRCDPISEHNRLYWYRQTLGQGPEFLTYFQNEAQLEKSRLLSDRFSAERPKGSFSTLEIQRTEQGDSAMYLCASSLARLGWEINEQFFGPGTRLTVL.

This clonotype appeared many times. The rearrangement uses TRBV5-1 and TRBJ2-5; weak D call: TRBD2 (5 bases). The germline V and J ends were trimmed by 2 bases and 6 bases, with 26 bases remaining between them. CDR3 length: 18 residues. Germline loops: CDR1 SGHRS, CDR2 YFSETQ. The CDR3 DNA reads TGCGCCAGCAGCTTTGACCCGGGATCCTCCAAGTCGGGAAAGACCCAGTACTTC. Translation: CASSFDPGSSKSGKTQYF. Supplemented by reference TRBV5-1 and TRBJ2-5, the full variable domain reads KAGVTQTPRYLIKTRGQQVTLSCSPISGHRSVSWYQQTPGQGLQFLFEYFSETQRNKGNFPGRFSGRQFSNSRSEMNVSTLELGDSALYLCASSFDPGSSKSGKTQYFGPGTRLLVL.

In the case of this clonotype: The junction shows a germline mismatch at one end, possibly a read error. The chain couples TRBV6-5 to TRBJ2-7; 7 bases match TRBD2. CDR1 is MNHEY and CDR2 is SVGAGI in the germline V gene. The length of the CDR3 is 17 residues. The CDR3 sequence is CASSHSIGGGSLYEQYF. CDR3 nucleotides: TGTGCCAGCAGTCACTCGATTGGTGGCGGGAGCTTGTACGAGCAGTACTTC.

The rearrangement uses TRBV20-1 and TRBJ1-5; D is uncertain. Trimming removed 3 bases at V and 11 bases at J, with 11 bases between. Germline CDR1 and CDR2: DFQATT and SNEGSKA (reference sequence). The CDR3 is made up of 11 amino acids. In DNA form, the CDR3 reads TGCAGTGCTAGCCCAGCGGAGACCCAGCATTTT. Protein: CSASPAETQHF.

This clonotype was found a few times. A much larger clone differs from this one at a single base, so this may be a read error. The chain couples TRBV9 to TRBJ2-1; 11 nucleotides agree with TRBD2. Germline V CDR1 and CDR2: SGDLS, YYNGEE. The CDR3 sequence is 15 residues long. The CDR3 protein is CASSVTSGTPHEPFF. The CDR3 DNA is TGTGCCAGCAGCGTGACTAGCGGGACCCCCCATGAGCCGTTCTTC.

The genes are TRBV5-6 and TRBJ1-4, with D perhaps matching TRBD1 (5 bases). This CDR3 has 15 residues. CDR1 and CDR2 from the germline V gene are SGHDT and YYEEEE. V was pared by 0 bases and J by 8 bases, with 14 bases between. The CDR3: CASSLGGARPEKLFF. The DNA of the CDR3 is TGTGCCAGCAGCTTGGGTGGGGCCCGTCCGGAAAAACTGTTTTTT.

In its sample, this clonotype was seen many times. The chain has TRBV2 and TRBJ2-5, with 8 positions matching TRBD2. The CDR3 consists of 15 residues. Germline CDR1 is SNHLY and CDR2 is FYNNEI. Trimming cost V 7 bases and J 5 bases; bases outside gene matches: 12. CDR3 sequence reads: CASTPREAGWETQYF. In DNA, the CDR3 is TGTGCCAGCACTCCGCGGGAGGCTGGTTGGGAGACCCAGTACTTC.

About this clonotype itself: This clone may be a read error of a much larger clone one base away. The CDR3 does not close with the conserved phenylalanine or tryptophan, likely indicating a read error. The chain couples TRBV28 to TRBJ2-7; D is undetermined. This CDR3 has 14 residues. Trimming cost V 6 bases and J 2 bases, with 14 bases left between them. Germline loops: CDR1 MDHEN, CDR2 SYDVKM. The CDR3 is CASSLQNPPYEQYS. CDR3 nucleotides: TGTGCCAGCAGCCTACAGAACCCTCCCTACGAGCAGTACTCC.